This T cell receptor beta chain was identified during a study of lymphopenia after photon versus proton radiotherapy. Sequencing used immunoSEQ multiplex PCR; TCRdb keeps in-frame clones, though not all of them. The repertoire consists of more than 4,000 clones, with roughly 73% occurring once and the leading ten covering 50%. Whole-study results and caveats: Post-nadir diversity loss with photons came from oligoclonal expansion, particularly CD8+ Temra cells. Photon-treated patients lost naive T cells and TCR diversity; proton-treated stayed stable. Authors raise, but do not show, better survival with proton therapy. In patients who died, overall survival fell as post-nadir TCR diversity dropped more.

Note on this clone: The antigen remains unidentified.

The CDR3 is 14 amino acids. CDR1 is MDHEN, CDR2 SYDVKM, per germline. V lost 6 bases and J lost 4; bases outside the gene matches: 8. The clonotype comes from an elderly man with esophageal cancer. Sequencing was performed on peripheral blood, taken from a patient treated with proton-based radiotherapy. This sequence joins TRBV28 and TRBJ1-2; 7 bases match TRBD1. The CDR3 reads CASSPSGQVYGYTF. DNA for the CDR3: TGTGCCAGCAGCCCCTCCGGACAGGTCTATGGCTACACCTTC.